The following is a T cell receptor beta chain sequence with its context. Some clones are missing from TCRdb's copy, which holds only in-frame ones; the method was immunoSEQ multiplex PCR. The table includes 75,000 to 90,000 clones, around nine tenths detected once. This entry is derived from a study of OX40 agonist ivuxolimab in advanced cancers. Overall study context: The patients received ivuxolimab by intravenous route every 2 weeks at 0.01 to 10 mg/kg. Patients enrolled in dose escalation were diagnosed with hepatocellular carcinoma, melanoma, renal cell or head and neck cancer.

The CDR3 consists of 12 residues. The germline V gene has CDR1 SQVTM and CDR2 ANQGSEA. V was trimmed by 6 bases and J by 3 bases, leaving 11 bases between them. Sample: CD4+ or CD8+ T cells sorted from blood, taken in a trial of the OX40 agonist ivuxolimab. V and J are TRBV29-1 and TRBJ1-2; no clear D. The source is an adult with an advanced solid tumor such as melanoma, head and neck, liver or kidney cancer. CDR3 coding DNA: TGCAGCGTCTTGAGGAGCGACTATGGCTACACCTTC. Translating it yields CSVLRSDYGYTF. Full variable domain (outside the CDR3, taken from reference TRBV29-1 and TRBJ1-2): SAVISQKPSRDICQRGTSLTIQCQVDSQVTMMFWYRQQPGQSLTLIATANQGSEATYESGFVIDKFPISRPNLTFSTLTVSNMSPEDSSIYLCSVLRSDYGYTFGSGTRLTVV.